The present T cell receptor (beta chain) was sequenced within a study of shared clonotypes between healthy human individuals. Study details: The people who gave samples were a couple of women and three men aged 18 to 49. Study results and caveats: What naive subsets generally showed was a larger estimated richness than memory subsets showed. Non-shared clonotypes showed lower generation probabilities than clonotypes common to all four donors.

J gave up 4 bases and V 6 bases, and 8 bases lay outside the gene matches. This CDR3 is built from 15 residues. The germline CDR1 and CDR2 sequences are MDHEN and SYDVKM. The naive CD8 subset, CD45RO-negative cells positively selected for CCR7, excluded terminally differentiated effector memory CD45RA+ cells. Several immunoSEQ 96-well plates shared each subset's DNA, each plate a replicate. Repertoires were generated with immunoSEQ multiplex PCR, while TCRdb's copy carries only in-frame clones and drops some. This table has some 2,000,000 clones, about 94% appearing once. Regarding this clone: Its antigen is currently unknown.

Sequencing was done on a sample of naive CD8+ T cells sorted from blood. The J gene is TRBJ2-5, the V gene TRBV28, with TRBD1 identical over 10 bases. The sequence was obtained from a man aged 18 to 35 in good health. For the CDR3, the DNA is TGTGCCAGCAGCCCACGGACAGGGGGGACAGAGACCCAGTACTTC. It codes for CASSPRTGGTETQYF.